These 2 T cell receptor beta chains share one sample of origin, sequenced in a study of cytomegalovirus exposure and HLA in healthy donors (TCRdb year 2017). The method was the immunoSEQ multiplex PCR assay. For the multiplex PCR, a mixture combining 60 forward primers for TCR Vbeta segments and 13 reverse primers for TCR Jbeta segments was used. The clones in this table, taken by TCRdb from immuneACCESS, are in-frame only. Not every clone is retained; where verified, under half of the shortfall comes from an unresolved V gene, and the cause of the rest is unknown. The sample has roughly 80,000 clones on record, roughly 74% of them singletons. About 3.5% of the sample lies in the top ten. Sequencing used PBMCs. The receptors were sampled from a man aged 40-50 years in good health and CMV-seronegative.

This CDR3 reads CASSTSGTALYNEQFF. CDR3 sequence (DNA): TGCGCCAGCAGCACATCCGGGACAGCCCTCTACAATGAGCAGTTCTTC. This chain links TRBV4-1 with TRBJ2-1; 7 bases line up with TRBD1. This CDR3 spans 16 amino acids. V was pared by 5 bases and J by 3 bases, with 10 bases of the junction left unmatched. Germline CDR1 and CDR2: MGHRA and YSYEKL.

V usage is TRBV27 and J usage is TRBJ1-3; perhaps TRBD1 as D (6 bases). The CDR3 has 16 residues. Between the trimmed V and J ends, which lost 4 bases and 10 bases, there was a span of 23 bases. Looked up from germline, CDR1 is MNHEY and CDR2 is SMNVEV (reference sequence). The CDR3 region has the DNA TGTGCCAGCAGTTCGAAGGACAGACTACCTTCCCGAACCATATATTTT. It yields the protein CASSSKDRLPSRTIYF.